The present T cell receptor beta chain was sequenced within a study of human T cells and chemical hapten exposure. Using its own MiXCR run on the RACE reads, TCRdb lists one record per CDR3 protein. The data contain roughly 40,000 distinct CDR3 sequences, roughly an eighth of them singletons. The time point: patch test 3, about 24 weeks after DPC sensitization. Indicated treatment: therapeutic diphenylcyclopropenone sensitization with weekly scalp DPC. The starting material, unfractionated whole blood, was used for total RNA extraction. This clonotype was detected many times. The sequencing here drew on whole blood, taken in connection with sensitization to the hapten diphenylcyclopropenone (DPC). This clonotype originated in a woman between 35 and 50 years old with alopecia areata. Some clones in this sample may be carry-over from other donors' samples.

In DNA, the CDR3 is TGTGCCAGCAGCTTGTCAGGGTATGGCTACACCTTC. Residues: CASSLSGYGYTF. This rearrangement joins TRBV7-2 to TRBJ1-2, with D maybe TRBD1 (5 bases). The CDR3 length is 12 residues. With 3 bases removed from V and 5 bases from J, the gap between germline ends came to 7 bases. Germline V gene lookup returns CDR1 SGHTA and CDR2 FQGNSA.